These T cell receptor beta chains were read from a single sample in a study of blood T cell repertoires in COVID-19. Repertoires were generated with immunoSEQ multiplex PCR, while TCRdb's copy carries only in-frame clones and drops some. The sample yields more than 95,000 clones, less than 90% seen once. The sequencing sample was made of peripheral blood. The receptors come from a man aged 45-65 years with acute or convalescent COVID-19. The CDR3 runs from the conserved cysteine through the conserved F or W. Fields, in order: V gene, J gene, clone size, D gene, CDR3 protein, CDR3 DNA. A D gene is named only where the DNA matches it firmly. Clone size is stated in some rows and not others, as once, few, many or a class when expanded.

v_call: TRBV7-8
j_call: TRBJ1-2
clone_size: -
d_call: -
cdr3_aa: CASSLGGQDYGYTF
cdr3_nt: TGTGCCAGCAGCTTAGGCGGGCAGGACTATGGCTACACCTTC

v_call: TRBV30
j_call: TRBJ1-5
clone_size: -
d_call: -
cdr3_aa: CAWSGAHDQPQHF
cdr3_nt: TGTGCCTGGAGTGGGGCACACGATCAGCCCCAGCATTTT

v_call: TRBV30
j_call: TRBJ1-4
clone_size: -
d_call: -
cdr3_aa: CAWSVGDPGLFF
cdr3_nt: TGTGCCTGGAGTGTTGGTGATCCGGGACTGTTTTTT

v_call: TRBV28
j_call: TRBJ2-7
clone_size: -
d_call: -
cdr3_aa: CASSLSAVTYEQYF
cdr3_nt: TGTGCCAGCAGTTTATCGGCGGTAACCTACGAGCAGTACTTC

v_call: TRBV28
j_call: TRBJ1-2
clone_size: -
d_call: -
cdr3_aa: CASSSPGGYTF
cdr3_nt: TGTGCCAGCAGTAGTCCGGGGGGCTACACCTTC

v_call: TRBV12-3/TRBV12-4
j_call: TRBJ1-4
clone_size: -
d_call: TRBD1
cdr3_aa: CASTGTGELFF
cdr3_nt: TGTGCCAGCACTGGGACAGGGGAACTGTTTTTT

v_call: TRBV19
j_call: TRBJ1-1
clone_size: -
d_call: -
cdr3_aa: CASSKLRGGWDTEAFF
cdr3_nt: TGTGCCAGTAGTAAACTTAGGGGCGGCTGGGACACTGAAGCTTTCTTT

v_call: TRBV27
j_call: TRBJ1-5
clone_size: -
d_call: TRBD1
cdr3_aa: CASSLIRGLGNQPQHF
cdr3_nt: TGTGCCAGCAGTTTAATTAGGGGGCTGGGCAATCAGCCCCAGCATTTT

v_call: TRBV24-1
j_call: TRBJ2-3
clone_size: few
d_call: TRBD2
cdr3_aa: CATSTGTSGRITDTQYF
cdr3_nt: TGTGCCACCTCCACCGGGACTAGTGGAAGAATCACAGATACGCAGTATTTT

v_call: TRBV7-9
j_call: TRBJ1-5
clone_size: -
d_call: -
cdr3_aa: CASSLEGGPQPQHF
cdr3_nt: TGTGCCAGCAGCTTAGAGGGGGGGCCACAGCCCCAGCATTTT

v_call: TRBV30
j_call: TRBJ1-4
clone_size: -
d_call: -
cdr3_aa: CAWTTGAALFF
cdr3_nt: TGTGCCTGGACGACCGGAGCAGCTTTGTTTTTT

v_call: TRBV5-1
j_call: TRBJ2-1
clone_size: once
d_call: -
cdr3_aa: CASSTDFYEQFF
cdr3_nt: TGCGCCAGCAGCACGGACTTCTATGAGCAGTTCTTC

v_call: TRBV4-2
j_call: TRBJ1-1
clone_size: -
d_call: -
cdr3_aa: CASSQAQGPNTEAFF
cdr3_nt: TGTGCCAGCAGCCAAGCCCAGGGGCCGAACACTGAAGCTTTCTTT

v_call: TRBV19
j_call: TRBJ1-1
clone_size: -
d_call: -
cdr3_aa: CASSIDSKGDAYKMNTEAFF
cdr3_nt: TGTGCCAGTAGTATAGATAGCAAGGGGGATGCCTACAAAATGAACACTGAAGCTTTCTTT

v_call: TRBV24-1
j_call: TRBJ2-1
clone_size: -
d_call: TRBD2
cdr3_aa: CATSDPTSGSYNEQFF
cdr3_nt: TGTGCCACCAGTGACCCGACTAGCGGGAGTTACAATGAGCAGTTCTTC

v_call: TRBV10-3
j_call: TRBJ1-1
clone_size: few
d_call: -
cdr3_aa: CAISAPQENTEAFF
cdr3_nt: TGTGCCATCAGTGCTCCACAAGAGAACACTGAAGCTTTCTTT

v_call: TRBV28
j_call: TRBJ2-2
clone_size: -
d_call: TRBD1
cdr3_aa: CASSLRRDSKNTGELFF
cdr3_nt: TGTGCCAGCAGTTTACGACGGGACAGCAAGAACACCGGGGAGCTGTTTTTT

v_call: TRBV10-2
j_call: TRBJ2-7
clone_size: -
d_call: -
cdr3_aa: CASSEGTRTYEQYF
cdr3_nt: TGCGCCAGCAGCGAAGGGACACGGACCTACGAGCAGTACTTC

v_call: TRBV7-8
j_call: TRBJ2-7
clone_size: -
d_call: TRBD1
cdr3_aa: CASSFLFSGTGGYEQYF
cdr3_nt: TGTGCCAGCAGCTTCCTATTCTCCGGGACAGGGGGCTACGAGCAGTACTTC

v_call: TRBV7-9
j_call: TRBJ2-7
clone_size: -
d_call: TRBD2
cdr3_aa: CASSWSDRRGGSYEQYF
cdr3_nt: TGTGCCAGCAGCTGGTCGGACAGGCGGGGGGGCTCCTACGAGCAGTACTTC

v_call: TRBV5-1
j_call: TRBJ2-5
clone_size: -
d_call: TRBD2
cdr3_aa: CASSLRLAGVFETQYF
cdr3_nt: TGCGCCAGCAGCTTGAGGCTAGCGGGAGTATTTGAGACCCAGTACTTC

v_call: TRBV7-2
j_call: TRBJ2-2
clone_size: -
d_call: -
cdr3_aa: CASRQRGETGELFF
cdr3_nt: TGTGCCAGCAGGCAACGGGGAGAGACCGGGGAGCTGTTTTTT

v_call: TRBV7-9
j_call: TRBJ1-5
clone_size: -
d_call: -
cdr3_aa: CASSSLGGSNQPQHF
cdr3_nt: TGTGCCAGCAGCTCCTTAGGGGGTAGCAATCAGCCCCAGCATTTT

v_call: TRBV2
j_call: TRBJ1-1
clone_size: -
d_call: -
cdr3_aa: CASIPLLETEAFF
cdr3_nt: TGTGCCAGCATCCCTCTTCTAGAGACTGAAGCTTTCTTT

v_call: TRBV7-3
j_call: TRBJ1-1
clone_size: -
d_call: -
cdr3_aa: CASSPSGGTEAFF
cdr3_nt: TGTGCCAGCAGCCCCTCGGGGGGCACTGAAGCTTTCTTT

v_call: TRBV12-5
j_call: TRBJ1-5
clone_size: once
d_call: -
cdr3_aa: CASGPDTSNQPQHF
cdr3_nt: TGTGCTAGTGGCCCGGACACTAGCAATCAGCCCCAGCATTTT

v_call: TRBV11-2
j_call: TRBJ1-6
clone_size: -
d_call: -
cdr3_aa: CASSLVSGPLHF
cdr3_nt: TGTGCCAGCAGCTTAGTCTCAGGTCCCCTCCACTTT

v_call: TRBV12-3/TRBV12-4
j_call: TRBJ1-6
clone_size: -
d_call: -
cdr3_aa: CASSFVDSPLHF
cdr3_nt: TGTGCCAGCAGTTTTGTCGATTCACCCCTCCACTTT

v_call: TRBV19
j_call: TRBJ2-7
clone_size: -
d_call: TRBD1
cdr3_aa: CASSTGTGGDEQYF
cdr3_nt: TGTGCCAGTAGTACCGGGACAGGGGGTGACGAGCAGTACTTC